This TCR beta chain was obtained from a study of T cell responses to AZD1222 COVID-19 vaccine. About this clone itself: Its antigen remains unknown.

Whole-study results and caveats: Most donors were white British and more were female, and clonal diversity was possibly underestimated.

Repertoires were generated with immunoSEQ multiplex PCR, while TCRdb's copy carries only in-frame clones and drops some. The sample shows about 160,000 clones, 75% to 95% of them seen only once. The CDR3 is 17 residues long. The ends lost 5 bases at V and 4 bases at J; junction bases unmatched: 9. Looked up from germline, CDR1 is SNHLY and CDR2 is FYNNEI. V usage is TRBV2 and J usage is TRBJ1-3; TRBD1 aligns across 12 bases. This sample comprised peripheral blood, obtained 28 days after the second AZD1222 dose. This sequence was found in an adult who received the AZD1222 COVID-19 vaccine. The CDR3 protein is CASSRDRGRPIGNTIYF. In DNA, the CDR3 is TGTGCCAGCAGTAGGGACAGGGGGCGCCCGATCGGAAACACCATATATTTT. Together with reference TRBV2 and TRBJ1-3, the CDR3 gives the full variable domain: EPEVTQTPSHQVTQMGQEVILRCVPISNHLYFYWYRQILGQKVEFLVSFYNNEISEKSEIFDDQFSVERPDGSNFTLKIRSTKLEDSAMYFCASSRDRGRPIGNTIYFGEGSWLTVV.